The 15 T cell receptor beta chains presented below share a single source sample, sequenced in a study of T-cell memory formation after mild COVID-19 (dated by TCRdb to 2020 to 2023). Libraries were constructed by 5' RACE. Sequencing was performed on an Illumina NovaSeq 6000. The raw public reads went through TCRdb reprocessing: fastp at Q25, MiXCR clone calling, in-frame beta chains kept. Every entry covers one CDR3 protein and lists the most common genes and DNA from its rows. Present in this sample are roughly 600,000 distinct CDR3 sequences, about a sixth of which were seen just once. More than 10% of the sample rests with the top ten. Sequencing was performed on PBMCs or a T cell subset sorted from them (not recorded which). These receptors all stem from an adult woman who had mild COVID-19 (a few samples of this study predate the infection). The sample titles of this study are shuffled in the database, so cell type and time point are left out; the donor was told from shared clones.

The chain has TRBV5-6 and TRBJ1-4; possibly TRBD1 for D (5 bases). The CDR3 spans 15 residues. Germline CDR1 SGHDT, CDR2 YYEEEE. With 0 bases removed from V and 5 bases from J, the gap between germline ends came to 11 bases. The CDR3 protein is CASSLAAGHNEKLFF. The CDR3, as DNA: TGTGCCAGCAGCTTGGCCGCAGGGCACAATGAAAAACTGTTTTTT.

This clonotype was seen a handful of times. CDR3 region: CASSPGRGGYEQYF. The CDR3 region has the DNA TGCGCCAGCAGCCCGGGGCGGGGGGGCTACGAGCAGTACTTC. The chain links TRBV4-1 to TRBJ2-7; 9 positions agree with TRBD2. Germline CDR1 MGHRA, CDR2 YSYEKL. V was pared by 4 bases and J by 3 bases, with 4 bases of the junction left unmatched. This CDR3 contains 14 residues.

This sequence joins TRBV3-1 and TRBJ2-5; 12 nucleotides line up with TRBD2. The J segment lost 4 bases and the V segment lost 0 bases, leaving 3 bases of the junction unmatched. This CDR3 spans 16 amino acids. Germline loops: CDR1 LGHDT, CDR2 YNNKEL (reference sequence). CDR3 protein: CASSQDASGGGETQYF. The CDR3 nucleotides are TGTGCCAGCAGCCAAGATGCTAGCGGGGGGGGAGAGACCCAGTACTTC.

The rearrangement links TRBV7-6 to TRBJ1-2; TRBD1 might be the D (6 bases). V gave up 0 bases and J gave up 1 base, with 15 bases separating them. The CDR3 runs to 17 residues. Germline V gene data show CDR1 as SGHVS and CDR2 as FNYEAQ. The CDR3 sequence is CASSLAVGGRFNYGYTF. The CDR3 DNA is TGTGCCAGCAGCTTAGCGGTAGGGGGTAGATTTAACTATGGCTACACCTTC.

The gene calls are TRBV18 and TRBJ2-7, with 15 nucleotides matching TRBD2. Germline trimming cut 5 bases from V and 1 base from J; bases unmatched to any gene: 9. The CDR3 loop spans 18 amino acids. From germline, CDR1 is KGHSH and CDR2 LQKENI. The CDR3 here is CASSSGLAGGRHSYEQYF. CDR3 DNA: TGTGCCAGCTCATCGGGACTAGCGGGGGGTCGCCATTCCTACGAGCAGTACTTC.

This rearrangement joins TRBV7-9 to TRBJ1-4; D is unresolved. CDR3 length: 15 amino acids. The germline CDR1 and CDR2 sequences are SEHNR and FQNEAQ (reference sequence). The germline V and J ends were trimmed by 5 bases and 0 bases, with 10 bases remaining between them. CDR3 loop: CASSLVEATNEKLFF. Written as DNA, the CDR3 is TGTGCCAGCAGCCTAGTGGAGGCAACTAATGAAAAACTGTTTTTT.

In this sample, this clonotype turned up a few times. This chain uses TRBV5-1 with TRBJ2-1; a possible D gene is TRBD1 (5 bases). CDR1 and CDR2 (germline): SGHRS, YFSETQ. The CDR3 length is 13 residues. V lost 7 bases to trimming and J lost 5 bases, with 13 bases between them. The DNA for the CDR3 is TGCGCCAGCTGGAAGGGGTTCGACAATGAGCAGTTCTTC. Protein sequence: CASWKGFDNEQFF.

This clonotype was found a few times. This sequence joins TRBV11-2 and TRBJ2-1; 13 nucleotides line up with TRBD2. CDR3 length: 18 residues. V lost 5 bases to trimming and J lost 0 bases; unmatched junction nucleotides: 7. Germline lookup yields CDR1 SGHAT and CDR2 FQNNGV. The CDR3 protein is CASSGTSGKTVSYNEQFF. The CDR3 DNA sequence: TGTGCCAGCAGCGGGACTAGCGGGAAGACAGTCTCCTACAATGAGCAGTTCTTC.

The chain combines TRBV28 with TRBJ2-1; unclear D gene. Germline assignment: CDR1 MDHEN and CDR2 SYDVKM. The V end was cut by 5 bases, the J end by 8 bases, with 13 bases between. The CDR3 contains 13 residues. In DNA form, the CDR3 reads TGTGCCAGCAGTCCAAGGCGTGGGCATGAGCAGTTCTTC. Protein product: CASSPRRGHEQFF.

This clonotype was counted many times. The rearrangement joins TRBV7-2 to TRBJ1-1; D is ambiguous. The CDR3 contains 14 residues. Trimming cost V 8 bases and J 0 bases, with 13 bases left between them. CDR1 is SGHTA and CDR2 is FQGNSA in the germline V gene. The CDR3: CASDSGRMNTEAFF. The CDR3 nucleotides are TGTGCCAGCGACTCTGGGAGGATGAACACTGAAGCTTTCTTT. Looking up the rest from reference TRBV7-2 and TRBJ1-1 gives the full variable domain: GAGVSQSPSNKVTEKGKDVELRCDPISGHTALYWYRQSLGQGLEFLIYFQGNSAPDKSGLPSDRFSAERTGGSVSTLTIQRTQQEDSAVYLCASDSGRMNTEAFFGQGTRLTVV.

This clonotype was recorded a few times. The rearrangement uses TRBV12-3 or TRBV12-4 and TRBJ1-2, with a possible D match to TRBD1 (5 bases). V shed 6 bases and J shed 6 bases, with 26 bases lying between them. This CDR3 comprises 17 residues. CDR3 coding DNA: TGTGCCAGCAGCTCAAGAGGAGGGGAGCGATGGGTAGATGGCTACACCTTC. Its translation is CASSSRGGERWVDGYTF.

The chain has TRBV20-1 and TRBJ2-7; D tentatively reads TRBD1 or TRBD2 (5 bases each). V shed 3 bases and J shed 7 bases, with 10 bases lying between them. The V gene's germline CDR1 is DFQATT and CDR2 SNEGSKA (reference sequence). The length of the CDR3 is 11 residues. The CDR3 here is CSARGDHEQYF. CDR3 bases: TGCAGTGCTAGGGGGGATCATGAGCAGTACTTC.

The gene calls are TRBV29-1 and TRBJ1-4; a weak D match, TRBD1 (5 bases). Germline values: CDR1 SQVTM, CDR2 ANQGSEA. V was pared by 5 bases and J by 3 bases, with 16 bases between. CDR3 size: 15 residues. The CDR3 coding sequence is TGCAGCGTTTCAGGCAAGGGGCGGCCTAATGAAAAACTGTTTTTT. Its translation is CSVSGKGRPNEKLFF.

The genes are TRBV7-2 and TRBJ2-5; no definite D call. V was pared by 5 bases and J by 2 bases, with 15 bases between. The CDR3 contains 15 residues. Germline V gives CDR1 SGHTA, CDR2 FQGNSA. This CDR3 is CASSRGSLGQETQYF. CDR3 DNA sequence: TGTGCCAGCAGCAGAGGTTCCCTGGGGCAAGAGACCCAGTACTTC.

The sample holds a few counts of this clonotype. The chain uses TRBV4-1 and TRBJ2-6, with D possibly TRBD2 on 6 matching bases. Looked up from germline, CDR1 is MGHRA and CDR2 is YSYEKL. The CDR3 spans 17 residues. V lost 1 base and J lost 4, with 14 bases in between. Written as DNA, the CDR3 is TGCGCCAGCAGCCAAGCCGGAGGGGTCGACGGGGCCAACGTCCTGACTTTC. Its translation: CASSQAGGVDGANVLTF.